Listed here are 14 T cell receptor beta chains from one sample, sequenced in a study of blood T cell repertoires in COVID-19. Here immunoSEQ multiplex PCR was the method, and the copy in TCRdb shows in-frame clones only, minus some. This sample has almost 350,000 clones, with more than 70% found just once. The sample was PBMCs or T cells enriched from blood (not recorded which). These receptors came from a young woman who had been exposed to COVID-19.

This clone came up a few times. J is TRBJ2-5 and V is TRBV28, with a possible D match to TRBD1 (6 bases). V shed 6 bases and J shed 3 bases, with 20 bases lying between them. CDR1 MDHEN and CDR2 SYDVKM come from the germline V gene. This CDR3 comprises 16 residues. The CDR3 loop reads CASSPRTASRKETQYF. DNA of the CDR3: TGTGCCAGCAGCCCTAGGACAGCCTCGCGCAAAGAGACCCAGTACTTC.

This chain links TRBV30 with TRBJ2-5; 8 bases agree with TRBD2. Germline V lookup: CDR1 GTSNPN, CDR2 SVGIG (reference sequence). This CDR3 is built from 13 residues. V lost 5 bases and J lost 3; bases outside the gene matches: 5. In nucleotides, the CDR3 is TGTGCCTGGCGGGGGGGACCAAAAGAGACCCAGTACTTC. It specifies CAWRGGPKETQYF.

The chain has TRBV6-5 and TRBJ1-4; D remains unclear. The CDR3 runs to 14 residues. CDR1 and CDR2 (germline): MNHEY, SVGAGI. V lost 10 bases to trimming and J lost 6 bases, with 18 bases between them. CDR3 in amino acids: CATAPGEWDEKLFF. CDR3 sequence (DNA): TGTGCCACGGCCCCCGGGGAATGGGATGAAAAACTGTTTTTT.

This rearrangement joins TRBV9 to TRBJ1-2, with unresolved D. The germline CDR1 and CDR2 sequences are SGDLS and YYNGEE. The CDR3 runs to 14 residues. V was pared by 3 bases and J by 2 bases, with 11 bases between. CDR3 region: CASSGPRENYGYTF. The CDR3 nucleotides are TGTGCCAGCAGCGGACCTCGGGAAAACTATGGCTACACCTTC. The full variable domain, with the rest looked up from reference TRBV9 and TRBJ1-2, is DSGVTQTPKHLITATGQRVTLRCSPRSGDLSVYWYQQSLDQGLQFLIQYYNGEERAKGNILERFSAQQFPDLHSELNLSSLELGDSALYFCASSGPRENYGYTFGSGTRLTVV.

The chain has TRBV6-5 and TRBJ2-6; 7 nucleotides line up with TRBD1. In germline, CDR1 is MNHEY, CDR2 SVGAGI. The V segment lost 6 bases and the J segment 3 bases; nucleotides outside the gene matches: 5. The CDR3 covers 15 residues. CDR3 bases: TGTGCCAGCAGGACAGGGCTAGGTGGGGCCAACGTCCTGACTTTC. As protein: CASRTGLGGANVLTF.

The V and J genes are TRBV5-1 and TRBJ2-7, with unresolved D. This CDR3 comprises 12 residues. Germline CDR1 is SGHRS and CDR2 is YFSETQ. Trimming took off 0 bases at V and 9 bases at J, with 10 bases between the two ends. CDR3 amino acids: CASSLDGLAQYF. The CDR3 coding sequence is TGCGCCAGCAGCTTGGATGGTTTGGCGCAGTACTTC.

The chain recombines TRBV2 with TRBJ1-1; D gene unclear. The V end lost 4 bases, the J end lost 0 bases, and 9 bases lay between the germline ends. Germline-derived CDR1 and CDR2 are SNHLY and FYNNEI. CDR3 size: 14 residues. The CDR3 sequence: CASSVLLMNTEAFF. For the CDR3, the DNA is TGTGCCAGCAGTGTACTCCTTATGAACACTGAAGCTTTCTTT.

The genes are TRBV6-6 and TRBJ1-2; TRBD1 agrees at 7 bases. Losses at the gene ends were 6 bases for V and 8 bases for J; bases not matched to a gene: 6. Per the germline V gene, CDR1 is MNHNY and CDR2 is SVGAGI (reference sequence). This CDR3 spans 12 amino acids. Here the CDR3 DNA reads TGTGCCAGCAGCAACGACAGGGACGGCTACACCTTC. As protein: CASSNDRDGYTF.

This sequence joins TRBV3-1 (or the pseudogene TRBV3-2) and TRBJ1-4; TRBD1 agrees at 7 bases. The CDR3 is made up of 12 amino acids. The V gene end was trimmed by 5 bases and the J gene end by 10 bases; junction bases not matched to a gene: 4. CDR1 is LGHDT and CDR2 is YNNKEL in the germline V gene (reference sequence). The CDR3 DNA follows: TGTGCCAGCAGCGTACAGGGGAGAAAACTGTTTTTT. Its translation is CASSVQGRKLFF.

This clone appeared a single time. This chain uses TRBV21-1 with TRBJ1-1; the table calls TRBD1, which could not be checked here. TRBV21-1 is described as a pseudogene. There are 14 residues in the CDR3. CDR3 residues: CASSRDRGNTEAFF. CDR3 sequence (DNA): TGTGCCAGCAGCAGGGACAGGGGGAACACTGAAGCTTTCTTT.

V is TRBV18 and J is TRBJ2-1; 7 nucleotides match TRBD2. This CDR3 comprises 15 residues. Germline V lookup: CDR1 KGHSH, CDR2 LQKENI. Germline trimming cut 3 bases from V and 0 bases from J; bases unmatched to any gene: 2. In DNA, the CDR3 is TGTGCCAGCTCACCCCCTAGCGGCTCCTACAATGAGCAGTTCTTC. Residues: CASSPPSGSYNEQFF.

V gene TRBV6-5 combines with J gene TRBJ1-2, with TRBD1 matching over 9 bases. J gave up 4 bases and V 2 bases, and 2 bases lay outside the gene matches. Germline CDR1 reads MNHEY; CDR2 reads SVGAGI. CDR3 length: 14 residues. The CDR3 bases are TGTGCCAGCAGTTACAGGGACAGGGCCTATGGCTACACCTTC. Its translation: CASSYRDRAYGYTF.

The chain links TRBV6-5 to TRBJ2-3; TRBD1 is a possible D gene (6 bases). The CDR3 runs to 15 residues. CDR1 MNHEY and CDR2 SVGAGI come from the germline V gene. The V and J ends lost 4 bases and 3 bases respectively, with 14 bases between them. CDR3 loop: CASSFGTSKTDTQYF. Written as DNA, the CDR3 is TGTGCCAGCAGTTTCGGGACATCGAAGACAGATACGCAGTATTTT.

The chain has TRBV24-1 and TRBJ1-1; a weak D match, TRBD1 (6 bases). CDR1 and CDR2 (germline): KGHDR, SFDVKD. V dropped 8 bases and J dropped 1 base, with 10 bases sitting between them. CDR3 length: 13 residues. The CDR3 nucleotides read TGTGCCACCAATGGGGGCGGGAACACTGAAGCTTTCTTT. Encoded protein: CATNGGGNTEAFF.